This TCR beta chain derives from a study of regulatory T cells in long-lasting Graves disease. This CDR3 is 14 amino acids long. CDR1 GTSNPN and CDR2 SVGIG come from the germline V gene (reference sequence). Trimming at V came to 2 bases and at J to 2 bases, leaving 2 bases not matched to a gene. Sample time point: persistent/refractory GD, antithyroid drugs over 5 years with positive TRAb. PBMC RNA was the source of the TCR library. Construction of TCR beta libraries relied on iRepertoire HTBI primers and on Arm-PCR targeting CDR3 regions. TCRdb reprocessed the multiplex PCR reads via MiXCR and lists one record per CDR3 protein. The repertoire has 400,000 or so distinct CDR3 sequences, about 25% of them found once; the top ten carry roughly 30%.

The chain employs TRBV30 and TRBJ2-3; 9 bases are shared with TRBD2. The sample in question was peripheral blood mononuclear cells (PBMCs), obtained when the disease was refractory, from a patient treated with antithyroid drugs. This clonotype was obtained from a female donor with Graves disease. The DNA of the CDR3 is TGTGCCTGGAGTAGACTAGCGGCCACAGATACGCAGTATTTT. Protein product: CAWSRLAATDTQYF.